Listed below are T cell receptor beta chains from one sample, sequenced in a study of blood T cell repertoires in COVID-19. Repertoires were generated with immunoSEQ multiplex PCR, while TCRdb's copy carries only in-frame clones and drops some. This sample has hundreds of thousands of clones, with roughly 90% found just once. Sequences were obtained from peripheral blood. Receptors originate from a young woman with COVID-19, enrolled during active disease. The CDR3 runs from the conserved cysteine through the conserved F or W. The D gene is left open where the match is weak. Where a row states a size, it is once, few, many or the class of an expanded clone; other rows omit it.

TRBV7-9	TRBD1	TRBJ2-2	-	TGTGCCAGCAGCGCCCGGGACAGGGAAAGCACCGGGGAGCTGTTTTTT	CASSARDRESTGELFF
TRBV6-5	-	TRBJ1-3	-	TGTGCCAGCAGCCCAGAGGAAGGGGGTGGAAACACCATATATTTT	CASSPEEGGGNTIYF
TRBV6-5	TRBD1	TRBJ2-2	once	TGTGCCAGCAGTTTCGACAGGGGCTACACCGGGGAGCTGTTTTTT	CASSFDRGYTGELFF
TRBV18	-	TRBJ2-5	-	TGTGCCAGCTCACCCCCCCGTCCATTAGAGGCCCAGTACTTC	CASSPPRPLEAQYF
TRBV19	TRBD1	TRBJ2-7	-	TGTGCCAGTGGCGAACAGGGGTCGACCTACGAGCAGTACTTC	CASGEQGSTYEQYF
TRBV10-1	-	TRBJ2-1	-	TGCGCCAGCAGTGAAGGGGGGGGGCCGGAGAATGAGCAGTTCTTC	CASSEGGGPENEQFF
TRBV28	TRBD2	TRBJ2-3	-	TGTGCCAGCAGTTTATCTAGCGGGTACTACGCGCAGTATTTT	CASSLSSGYYAQYF
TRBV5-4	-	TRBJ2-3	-	TGTGCCAGCACCTTCAGGGGGGGCACAGATACGCAGTATTTT	CASTFRGGTDTQYF
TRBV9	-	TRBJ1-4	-	TGTGCCAGCAGCGTAGGGACAGAAATGGATGAAAAACTGTTTTTT	CASSVGTEMDEKLFF
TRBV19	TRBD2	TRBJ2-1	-	TGTGCCAGTAGTATATGGGGTGGAAGCGGGGGACTTTACAATGAGCAGTTCTTC	CASSIWGGSGGLYNEQFF
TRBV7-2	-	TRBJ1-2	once	TGTGCCAGCAGCGTCGGGGGATTCTATGGCTACACCTTC	CASSVGGFYGYTF
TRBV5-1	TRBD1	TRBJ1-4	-	TGCGCCAGCAGCGCCCGACAGGGAACTAATGAAAAACTGTTTTTT	CASSARQGTNEKLFF
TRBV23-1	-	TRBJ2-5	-	TGCGCCAGCAGCCCCTACCTGCAAGAGACCCAGTACTTC	CASSPYLQETQYF
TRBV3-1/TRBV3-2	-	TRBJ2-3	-	TGTGCCAGCAGCCAAGAGGAATGGCGGGGGCGCCCCACAGATACGCAGTATTTT	CASSQEEWRGRPTDTQYF
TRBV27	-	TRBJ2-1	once	TGTGCCAGCAGTTTAAGAGGGAACGAGCAGTTCTTC	CASSLRGNEQFF
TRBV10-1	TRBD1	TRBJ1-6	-	TGCGCCAGCAGGATGGGACAGTCATCACCCCTCCACTTT	CASRMGQSSPLHF